The present T cell receptor beta chain was sequenced within a study of Graves' ophthalmopathy and Graves' hyperthyroidism. Whole-study findings and limits: Distinction of ophthalmopathy from stable hyperthyroidism by a 13-signature model reached roughly 88% sensitivity and 81.08% specificity.

For this clonotype: Its specificity is not known.

Germline V gives CDR1 SGHTA, CDR2 FQGNSA. The CDR3 covers 18 residues. V was clipped by 2 bases and J by 1 base; unmatched bases: 9. Investigators amplified TCR beta CDR3 regions from RNA transcripts. First-round RT-PCR used HTBI primers; second-round multiplex PCR followed. From the multiplex PCR reads, TCRdb called clonotypes with MiXCR, one entry per CDR3 protein. The sample lists 20,000 to 25,000 distinct CDR3 sequences, 48% seen once, with 6.5% in the top ten. The genes are TRBV7-2 and TRBJ1-5; 9 bases match TRBD1. The sequence came from an adult woman with stable Graves' hyperthyroidism. Source material: peripheral blood. CDR3 amino acids: CASSLSGTGRESNQPQHF. The CDR3 DNA is TGTGCCAGCAGCTTATCGGGGACAGGGCGTGAAAGCAATCAGCCCCAGCATTTT. Full variable domain (rest looked up from reference TRBV7-2 and TRBJ1-5): GAGVSQSPSNKVTEKGKDVELRCDPISGHTALYWYRQSLGQGLEFLIYFQGNSAPDKSGLPSDRFSAERTGGSVSTLTIQRTQQEDSAVYLCASSLSGTGRESNQPQHFGDGTRLSIL.